This is a list of T cell receptor beta chains from one sample in a study of T cell responses to AZD1222 COVID-19 vaccine. Measured with immunoSEQ multiplex PCR; TCRdb has only the in-frame clones, and not every one. The sample holds around 140,000 clones, 89% seen once. This sample comprised peripheral blood, obtained on day 0 of AZD1222 vaccination. These receptors originate from an adult in good health. Both conserved end residues are part of each CDR3. A D gene is named only where the DNA matches it firmly. Size tells how often a clone was seen (once, few, many) or the class of an expanded clone, and some rows leave it out.

J	D	size	V	CDR3	DNA
TRBJ2-7	TRBD1	-	TRBV6-5	CASSFRDRGHYEQYF	TGTGCCAGCAGTTTTAGGGACAGGGGACACTACGAGCAGTACTTC
TRBJ1-1	-	once	TRBV4-1	CASSQAVNTEAFF	TGCGCCAGCAGCCAGGCAGTGAACACTGAAGCTTTCTTT
TRBJ1-6	-	-	TRBV11-1	CASSLEAGSSPLHF	TGTGCCAGCAGCTTAGAGGCGGGGAGTTCACCCCTCCACTTT
TRBJ2-7	-	-	TRBV6-2/TRBV6-3	CASSGSWGDGEQYF	TGTGCCAGCAGTGGTTCGTGGGGGGATGGGGAGCAGTACTTC
TRBJ2-1	-	-	TRBV4-3	CASSQRVGPVYKDEQFF	TGCGCCAGCAGCCAGCGGGTAGGCCCAGTTTACAAGGATGAGCAGTTCTTC
TRBJ2-1	TRBD1	-	TRBV19	CASSMTGVNEQFF	TGTGCCAGTAGTATGACAGGGGTCAATGAGCAGTTCTTC
TRBJ1-1	-	-	TRBV6-2/TRBV6-3	CASSLQGGAGAFF	TGTGCCAGCAGCCTACAGGGCGGAGCGGGGGCTTTCTTT
TRBJ2-1	-	-	TRBV7-3	CASSWSGAVDEQFF	TGTGCCAGCAGCTGGTCAGGGGCGGTCGATGAGCAGTTCTTC
TRBJ2-3	TRBD2	-	TRBV5-4	CASTRSGRATDTQYF	TGTGCCAGCACCCGTAGCGGGAGGGCCACAGATACGCAGTATTTT
TRBJ2-1	TRBD1	-	TRBV5-8	CASRRTGDAYNEQFF	TGTGCCAGCAGGCGGACAGGGGATGCCTACAATGAGCAGTTCTTC
TRBJ1-2	-	-	TRBV28	CASKALTDYGYTF	TGTGCCAGCAAAGCATTGACGGACTATGGCTACACCTTC
TRBJ1-5	-	-	TRBV6-5	CASSLRGGSNQPQHF	TGTGCCAGCAGCTTGAGGGGAGGGAGCAATCAGCCCCAGCATTTT
TRBJ1-5	-	once	TRBV5-1	CASSLEGVGQPQHF	TGCGCCAGCAGCTTGGAAGGGGTCGGACAGCCCCAGCATTTT
TRBJ2-7	-	once	TRBV3-1/TRBV3-2	CASSQDPTGSYEQYF	TGTGCCAGCAGCCAAGATCCCACAGGCTCCTACGAGCAGTACTTC
TRBJ2-7	TRBD1	once	TRBV7-2	CASSAGTGQAYEQYF	TGTGCCAGCAGCGCCGGGACGGGACAGGCCTACGAGCAGTACTTC
TRBJ2-1	TRBD2	-	TRBV7-9	CASSPGASGSDSEQFF	TGTGCCAGCAGCCCCGGGGCTAGCGGGAGTGATAGTGAGCAGTTCTTC
TRBJ1-6	TRBD1	-	TRBV5-4	CASRAGTGGRNSPLHF	TGTGCCAGCAGGGCCGGGACAGGAGGTCGCAATTCACCCCTCCACTTT
TRBJ1-1	-	once	TRBV18	CASSPLQEAVNTEAFF	TGTGCCAGCTCACCACTTCAGGAGGCGGTGAACACTGAAGCTTTCTTT
TRBJ1-2	-	-	TRBV7-2	CASSPVLGGIGGYTF	TGTGCCAGCAGCCCCGTTTTAGGAGGGATCGGTGGCTACACCTTC
TRBJ2-3	-	-	TRBV28	CASSLVPEPTDTQYF	TGTGCCAGCAGTTTGGTCCCGGAGCCGACAGATACGCAGTATTTT
TRBJ1-3	-	few	TRBV4-1	CASSQGRGYSGNTIYF	TGCGCCAGCAGCCAAGGGAGGGGGTACTCAGGAAACACCATATATTTT
TRBJ1-2	TRBD1	-	TRBV18	CASSPPRDRRNYGYTF	TGTGCCAGCTCACCACCACGGGACAGGCGGAACTATGGCTACACCTTC
TRBJ2-7	-	few	TRBV6-5	CASIPGGGGAYEQYF	TGTGCCAGCATTCCGGGGGGAGGGGGCGCCTACGAGCAGTACTTC
TRBJ2-2	-	-	TRBV10-3	CAISESIIRRRGTGELFF	TGTGCCATCAGTGAGTCGATAATCAGGCGCAGGGGCACCGGGGAGCTGTTTTTT
TRBJ1-1	-	few	TRBV7-2	CASSSRGLGDTEAFF	TGTGCCAGCAGCTCAAGGGGTCTTGGCGACACTGAAGCTTTCTTT
TRBJ2-2	-	-	TRBV4-2	CASRPGTPNTGELFF	TGTGCCAGCAGGCCCGGGACGCCGAACACCGGGGAGCTGTTTTTT
TRBJ2-1	-	-	TRBV2	CASSRPGLSSANEQFF	TGTGCCAGCAGCCGACCCGGCCTTTCGTCTGCCAATGAGCAGTTCTTC
TRBJ1-3	TRBD1	-	TRBV6-2/TRBV6-3	CASSYSGTENDENTIYF	TGTGCCAGCAGTTATTCCGGGACAGAGAACGATGAAAACACCATATATTTT
TRBJ1-2	-	-	TRBV5-6	CASSKPGRDTYGYTF	TGTGCCAGCAGCAAGCCCGGAAGGGACACCTATGGCTACACCTTC
TRBJ2-6	TRBD1	-	TRBV7-9	CAGFRGSSGANVLTF	TGTGCCGGATTCAGGGGGAGCTCTGGGGCCAACGTCCTGACTTTC
TRBJ2-5	TRBD1	-	TRBV20-1	CSASQWDRDSETQYF	TGCAGTGCTAGTCAGTGGGACAGGGATTCAGAGACCCAGTACTTC
TRBJ1-6	-	-	TRBV5-1	CASSLEDPNSPLHF	TGCGCCAGCAGCTTGGAAGACCCTAATTCACCCCTCCACTTT
TRBJ2-7	TRBD2	-	TRBV7-8	CASGGTSGAYEQYF	TGTGCCAGCGGGGGGACTAGCGGGGCCTACGAGCAGTACTTC
TRBJ1-4	-	-	TRBV7-2	CASSFRGSTNEKLFF	TGTGCCAGCAGCTTCCGGGGATCAACTAATGAAAAACTGTTTTTT
TRBJ2-1	TRBD2	-	TRBV15	CATSRDYGTSGRTHEQFF	TGTGCCACCAGCAGAGACTATGGGACTAGCGGGAGGACCCATGAGCAGTTCTTC
TRBJ2-7	-	-	TRBV12-2	CASRLSGPAYEQYF	TGTGCAAGTCGCTTGTCGGGACCTGCCTACGAGCAGTACTTC
TRBJ2-7	-	-	TRBV9	CASSVTVGGPTSEQYF	TGTGCCAGCAGCGTAACCGTGGGAGGTCCTACTTCCGAGCAGTACTTC
TRBJ1-2	TRBD1	-	TRBV4-3	CASSQDGADRGYGYTF	TGCGCCAGCAGCCAAGATGGGGCTGACAGGGGGTATGGCTACACCTTC
TRBJ1-6	TRBD1	-	TRBV7-8	CASSSGGAGNSPLHF	TGTGCCAGCAGCTCAGGGGGCGCGGGAAATTCACCCCTCCACTTT
TRBJ1-2	-	-	TRBV27	CASSLVSGRGHYGYTF	TGTGCCAGCAGTTTAGTTTCCGGCAGGGGCCACTATGGCTACACCTTC
TRBJ1-1	-	-	TRBV18	CASSALGPGAGNTEAFF	TGTGCCAGCTCGGCGTTGGGTCCAGGGGCAGGGAACACTGAAGCTTTCTTT
TRBJ2-3	TRBD2	-	TRBV19	CASSLGLAGSTDTQYF	TGTGCCAGTAGTCTTGGACTAGCGGGAAGCACAGATACGCAGTATTTT
TRBJ1-1	-	-	TRBV30	CAWRVGGSGTEAFF	TGTGCCTGGAGGGTTGGGGGCTCTGGCACTGAAGCTTTCTTT
TRBJ2-3	TRBD2	-	TRBV5-5	CASSWAGTSFPLHTDTQYF	TGTGCCAGCAGCTGGGCCGGGACTAGCTTCCCCCTTCACACAGATACGCAGTATTTT
TRBJ1-1	-	-	TRBV5-1	CASSLIGIMNTEAFF	TGCGCCAGCAGCTTGATAGGGATCATGAACACTGAAGCTTTCTTT
TRBJ1-4	-	-	TRBV5-5	CASSLVGSAGGEKLFF	TGTGCCAGCAGCTTGGTAGGCTCAGCCGGGGGTGAAAAACTGTTTTTT
TRBJ1-2	TRBD1	-	TRBV28	CASLDRTGGGYTF	TGTGCCAGCCTTGATCGGACAGGGGGCGGCTACACCTTC
TRBJ1-3	-	-	TRBV5-1	CASSSDTSGNTIYF	TGCGCCAGCAGCTCGGACACCTCTGGAAACACCATATATTTT
TRBJ2-5	-	-	TRBV9	CASSVSPEETQYF	TGTGCCAGCAGCGTGAGCCCGGAGGAGACCCAGTACTTC
TRBJ1-1	TRBD1	-	TRBV5-1	CASSPSRDSRPEAFF	TGCGCCAGCAGCCCCTCTAGGGACAGTCGACCTGAAGCTTTCTTT